This T cell receptor (beta chain) was profiled in a study of OX40 agonist ivuxolimab in advanced cancers. A note on the overall study: Ivuxolimab, which targeted the costimulatory receptor OX40 (CD134), was an agonistic, fully human IgG2 monoclonal antibody. The dose-escalation cohort was around 84% male with a mean age of about 54 years, ranging from roughly 23 to 79. Intravenous ivuxolimab was administered to patients every 2 weeks at six dose levels: 0.01, 0.1, 0.3, 1.5, 3 and 10 mg/kg. Patients were allowed to have had prior anti-PD-1, anti-PD-L1 or anti-CTLA-4 therapy, and around 40% of the dose-escalation patients had previously received checkpoint inhibitors. The paper covers the monotherapy dose-escalation part of the phase I ivuxolimab trial, which included N ≈ 57 patients. Partial responses occurred in three dose-escalation patients, of whom one had hepatocellular carcinoma and two had cutaneous melanoma. Among the roughly 52 dose-escalation patients, approximately 20 had hepatocellular carcinoma, about 15 melanoma, 9 renal cell carcinoma and 9 head and neck cancer. Peripheral TCRbeta sequencing was intended to test whether TCR sequence diversity was altered and clonal T-cell expansion was caused by ivuxolimab. Paper-wide results and their limitations: The antigen specificity of the peripheral T cells that underwent clonal expansion was not determined. After ivuxolimab, expanded clones were on average more numerous among CD8+ T cells than among CD4+ T cells. Low levels of normalized T-cell clonal expansion were also shown by some nonresponding patients. Partial responders in the 0.1-3.0 mg/kg groups had among the lowest normalized peripheral clonal expansion, especially among CD8+ T cells. Clonal expansion of both CD4+ and CD8+ blood T cells was observed from baseline to week 6 at doses 0.1 to 3.0 mg/kg.

For this clone: It lacks a known antigen. The sample holds no much larger clone one base away, and base qualities are not on file.

The CDR3, from cysteine to phenylalanine, totals 15 residues. Only the CDR3 DNA is retained, 45 bases long and in frame from the first base. CDR1 and CDR2, looked up from the germline V gene, are MGHRA and YSYEKL. V is reduced by 2 bases and J by 7 bases, leaving a spacing of 15 bases between them. For sequencing of the TCRbeta CDR3 region, genomic DNA was extracted from the sorted cells. The immunoSEQ Assay was used for sequencing of TCRbeta CDR3 regions. TCRdb retrieved this table from immuneACCESS and kept in-frame rearrangements only. Not all clones are present; in checked studies, unresolved V genes account for under half, and no reason is known for the remainder. A total of 75,000 to 100,000 clones appear in this sample, roughly 90% of them only once. Together, the top ten hold about 3% of the sample. The trial excluded patients who had a history of autoimmune disease or who were on systemic immunosuppression. Peripheral blood for TCR sequencing was drawn from every dose cohort at baseline, at cycle 4 day 1 and at cycle 7 day 1. The samples were drawn from a first-in-human, open-label, multicenter phase I dose-escalation trial of ivuxolimab. Adults with locally advanced or metastatic melanoma, renal cell, hepatocellular, or head and neck squamous cell carcinoma were enrolled in the trial. CD4+ and CD8+ T cells were sorted separately from peripheral blood before TCR sequencing.

Sequenced material: CD4+ or CD8+ T cells sorted from blood, taken in a trial of the OX40 agonist ivuxolimab. The sequence was obtained from an adult with an advanced solid tumor such as melanoma, head and neck, liver or kidney cancer. This sequence uses TRBV4-1 and TRBJ2-1; the D gene is possibly TRBD1 or TRBD2, with 5 bases matching each. The base sequence is TGCGCCAGCAGCCAATCCGGGACCTTAAGGAATGAGCAGTTCTTC. Protein translation: CASSQSGTLRNEQFF.